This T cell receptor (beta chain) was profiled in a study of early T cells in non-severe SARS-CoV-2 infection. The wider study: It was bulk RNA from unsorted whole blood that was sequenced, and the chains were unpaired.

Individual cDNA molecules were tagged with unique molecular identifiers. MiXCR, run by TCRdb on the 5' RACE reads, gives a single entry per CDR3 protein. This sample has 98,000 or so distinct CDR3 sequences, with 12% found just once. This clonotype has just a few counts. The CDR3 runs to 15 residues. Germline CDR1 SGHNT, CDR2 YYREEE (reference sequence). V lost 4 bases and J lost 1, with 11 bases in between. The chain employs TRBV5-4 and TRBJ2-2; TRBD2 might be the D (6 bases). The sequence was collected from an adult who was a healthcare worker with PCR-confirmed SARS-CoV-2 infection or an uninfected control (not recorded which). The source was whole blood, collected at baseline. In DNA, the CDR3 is TGTGCCAGCAGCGGCGGGACTCTGAACACCGGGGAGCTGTTTTTT. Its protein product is CASSGGTLNTGELFF.